This TCR beta chain was profiled in a study of beta chain features in type 1 diabetes. A CD45RO/CCR7/CD25/CD127/CD95/CD27 panel sorted naive, central memory, regulatory and stem cell-like memory CD4+ cells. V was shortened by 4 bases and J by 4 bases, with 10 bases between the two germline ends. Germline CDR1 is LNHDA and CDR2 is SQIVND (reference sequence). The CDR3 has 13 amino acids. Study findings and constraints: In every one of the four CD4+ subsets, TCRB CDR3s were moderately but significantly shorter in Type 1 diabetes patients.

Every isolated RNA sample was fully reverse transcribed, so sequencing captured expressed TCRB transcripts. Generated by immunoSEQ multiplex PCR, the TCRdb table keeps only in-frame clones and is missing some. The data hold 630,000 or so clones, with about 14% observed a single time. A remark on this clone: As yet, its antigen is unknown.

The sequence was collected from a man aged 18 to 30 with type 1 diabetes. This rearrangement joins TRBV19 to TRBJ2-5; D gene unclear. Sample: naive CD4+ T cells from blood. For the CDR3, the DNA is TGTGCCAGTAGTAGATGGGAACGAGAGACCCAGTACTTC. Translation gives CASSRWERETQYF.